Described below is a single T cell receptor beta chain sequence and its context. Its antigen is undetermined. The V end was cut by 7 bases, the J end by 4 bases, with 16 bases between. The CDR3 spans 14 residues. Looked up from germline, CDR1 is MNHNY and CDR2 is SVGAGI (reference sequence). Only in-frame clones appear in the TCRdb table, and some are missing; sequencing was by immunoSEQ multiplex PCR. The repertoire holds about 41,000 clones, with around three quarters as singletons. This sample is part of a study of PD-1 blockade in classical Hodgkin lymphoma. Overall study: Patients received nivolumab 3 mg/kg intravenously every 2 weeks.

Each patient's relapse followed autologous stem cell transplantation, and brentuximab vedotin exposure varied. Notes on the study in general: Relapsed/refractory patients reportedly had lower baseline diversity than newly diagnosed patients.

The TCR was taken from a human donor with classical Hodgkin lymphoma. The material was peripheral blood mononuclear cells (PBMCs), obtained at baseline. The rearrangement uses TRBV6-6 and TRBJ1-2, with a tentative D call TRBD1 (5 bases). The CDR3 sequence: CASMLGEGLYGYTF. The CDR3 DNA sequence: TGTGCCAGCATGCTCGGGGAGGGACTCTATGGCTACACCTTC.